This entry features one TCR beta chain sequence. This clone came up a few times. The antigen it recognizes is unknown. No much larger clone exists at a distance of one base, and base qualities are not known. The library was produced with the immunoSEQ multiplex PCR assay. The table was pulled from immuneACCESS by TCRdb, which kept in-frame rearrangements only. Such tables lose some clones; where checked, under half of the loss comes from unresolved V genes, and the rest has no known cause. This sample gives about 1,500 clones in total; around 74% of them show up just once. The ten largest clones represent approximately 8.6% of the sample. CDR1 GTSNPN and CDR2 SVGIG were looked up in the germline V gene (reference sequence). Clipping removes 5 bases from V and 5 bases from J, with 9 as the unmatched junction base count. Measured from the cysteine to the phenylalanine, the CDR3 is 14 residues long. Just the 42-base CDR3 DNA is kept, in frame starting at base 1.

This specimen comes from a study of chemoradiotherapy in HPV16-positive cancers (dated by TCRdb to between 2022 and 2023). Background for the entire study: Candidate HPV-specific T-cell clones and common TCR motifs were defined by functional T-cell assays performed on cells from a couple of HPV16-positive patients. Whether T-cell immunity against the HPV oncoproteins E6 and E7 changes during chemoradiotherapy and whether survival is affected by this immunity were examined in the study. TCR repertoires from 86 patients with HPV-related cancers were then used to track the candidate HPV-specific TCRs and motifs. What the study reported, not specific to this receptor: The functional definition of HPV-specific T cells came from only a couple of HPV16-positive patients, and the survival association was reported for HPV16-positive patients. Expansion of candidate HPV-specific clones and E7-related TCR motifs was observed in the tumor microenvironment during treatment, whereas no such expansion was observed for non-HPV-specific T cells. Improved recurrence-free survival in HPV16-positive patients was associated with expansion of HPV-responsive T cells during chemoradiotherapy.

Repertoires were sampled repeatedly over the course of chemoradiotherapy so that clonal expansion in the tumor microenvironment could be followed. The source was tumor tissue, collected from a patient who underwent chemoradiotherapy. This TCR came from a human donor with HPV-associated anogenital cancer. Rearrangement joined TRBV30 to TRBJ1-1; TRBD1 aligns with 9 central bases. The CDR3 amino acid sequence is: CAWALGGQGTEAFF. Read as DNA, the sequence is TGTGCCTGGGCCTTGGGAGGACAGGGGACTGAAGCTTTCTTT. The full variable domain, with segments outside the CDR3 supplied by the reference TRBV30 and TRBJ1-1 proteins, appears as SQTIHQWPATLVQPVGSPLSLECTVEGTSNPNLYWYRQAAGRGLQLLFYSVGIGQISSEVPQNLSASRPQDRQFILSSKKLLLSDSGFYLCAWALGGQGTEAFFGQGTRLTVV.